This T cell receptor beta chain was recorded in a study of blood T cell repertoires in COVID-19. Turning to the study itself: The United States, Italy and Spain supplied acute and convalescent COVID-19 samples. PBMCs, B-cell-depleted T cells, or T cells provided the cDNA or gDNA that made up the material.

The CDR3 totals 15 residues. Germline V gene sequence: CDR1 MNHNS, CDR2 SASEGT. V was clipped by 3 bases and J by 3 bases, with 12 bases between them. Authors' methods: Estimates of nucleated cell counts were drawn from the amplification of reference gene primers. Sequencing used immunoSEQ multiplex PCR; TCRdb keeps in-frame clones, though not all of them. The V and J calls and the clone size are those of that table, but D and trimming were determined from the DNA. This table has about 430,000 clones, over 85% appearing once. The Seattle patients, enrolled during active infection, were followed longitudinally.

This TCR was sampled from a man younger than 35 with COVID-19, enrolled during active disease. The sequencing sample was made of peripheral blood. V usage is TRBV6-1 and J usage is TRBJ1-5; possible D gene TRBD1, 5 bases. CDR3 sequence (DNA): TGTGCCAGCAGTGAGTTCGTCAGGGCCAATCAGCCCCAGCATTTT. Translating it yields CASSEFVRANQPQHF.